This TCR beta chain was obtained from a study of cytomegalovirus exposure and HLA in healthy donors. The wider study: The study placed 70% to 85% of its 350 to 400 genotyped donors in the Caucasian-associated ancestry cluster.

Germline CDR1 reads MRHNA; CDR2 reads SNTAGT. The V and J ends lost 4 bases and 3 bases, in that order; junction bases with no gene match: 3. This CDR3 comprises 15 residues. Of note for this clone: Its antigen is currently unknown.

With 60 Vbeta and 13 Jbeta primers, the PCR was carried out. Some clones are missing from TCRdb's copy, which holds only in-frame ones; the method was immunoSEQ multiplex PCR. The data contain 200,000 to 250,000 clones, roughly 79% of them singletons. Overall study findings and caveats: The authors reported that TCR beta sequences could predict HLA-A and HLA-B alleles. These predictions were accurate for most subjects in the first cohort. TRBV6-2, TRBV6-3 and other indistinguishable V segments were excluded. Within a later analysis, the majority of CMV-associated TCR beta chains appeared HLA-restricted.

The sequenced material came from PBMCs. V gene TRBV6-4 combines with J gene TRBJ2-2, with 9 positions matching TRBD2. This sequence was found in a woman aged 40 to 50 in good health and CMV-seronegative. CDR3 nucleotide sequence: TGTGCCAGCAGTGCTAGCGGGGTGTACACCGGGGAGCTGTTTTTT. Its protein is CASSASGVYTGELFF.